Listed below are T cell receptor beta chains from one sample, sequenced in a study of neurological immune-mediated disorders. TCRdb processed the 5' RACE reads anew with MiXCR; each CDR3 protein has one entry. This sample yields some 30,000 distinct CDR3 sequences, of which approximately 16% are seen a single time; about 5% belongs to the top ten. The sequencing input was CD4+ T cells from blood. The origin of the receptors is a female donor with HTLV-1-associated myelopathy (HAM/TSP). Each CDR3 is given with its conserved first and last residue. The D gene is left open where the match is weak. Size is omitted from some rows. Given values are once, few, many or a class for expanded clones.

CDR3 protein	CDR3 DNA	D gene	clone size	J gene	CDR3 length	V gene
CSAILTGPGYTF	TGCAGTGCTATATTAACAGGCCCTGGCTACACCTTC	NA	medium-sized	TRBJ1-2	12	TRBV20-1
CASSSGGTVTYEQYF	TGCGCCAGCAGCTCGGGGGGCACAGTAACCTACGAGCAGTACTTC	NA	many	TRBJ2-7	15	TRBV5-1
CASSLQGEQPQHF	TGTGCCAGCAGTTTACAGGGCGAACAGCCCCAGCATTTT	NA	many	TRBJ1-5	13	TRBV6-5
CASSLLAGGPLHEQFF	TGTGCCAGCAGCCTATTAGCGGGGGGGCCTCTCCATGAGCAGTTCTTC	TRBD2	many	TRBJ2-1	16	TRBV3-1
CASSLGETGNYNEQFF	TGTGCCAGCAGCTTGGGCGAAACAGGGAACTACAATGAGCAGTTCTTC	NA	NA	TRBJ2-1	16	TRBV5-4
CASSFAGRGTEAFF	TGTGCCAGCAGTTTCGCAGGGCGGGGCACTGAAGCTTTCTTT	NA	many	TRBJ1-1	14	TRBV27
CASSFPGGSYNEQFF	TGCGCCAGCAGCTTTCCGGGAGGATCCTACAATGAGCAGTTCTTC	TRBD2	many	TRBJ2-1	15	TRBV5-1
CASSRDRNTEAFF	TGTGCCAGCAGCCGGGACAGAAACACTGAAGCTTTCTTT	TRBD1	NA	TRBJ1-1	13	TRBV7-3
CASRGGTEKLFF	TGTGCCAGCCGGGGGGGGACTGAAAAACTGTTTTTT	NA	once	TRBJ1-4	12	TRBV7-8
CASSSMAGGSHEQFF	TGTGCCAGCAGCTCCATGGCGGGGGGGAGTCATGAGCAGTTCTTC	TRBD2	many	TRBJ2-1	15	TRBV3-1
CASGRAELGTDTQYF	TGTGCCAGTGGGAGGGCAGAGTTAGGAACAGATACGCAGTATTTT	TRBD2	many	TRBJ2-3	15	TRBV12-3/TRBV12-4
CASSPSGSYNEQFF	TGTGCCAGCAGCCCTAGCGGGAGCTACAATGAGCAGTTCTTC	TRBD2	many	TRBJ2-1	14	TRBV6-4
CSASGSPGRSREQYF	TGCAGTGCGTCCGGGAGCCCGGGCCGAAGTAGGGAGCAGTACTTC	NA	NA	TRBJ2-7	15	TRBV20-1
CASSEAPGALELFF	TGTGCCAGCAGTGAAGCGCCGGGGGCCCTGGAGCTGTTTTTT	NA	few	TRBJ2-2	14	TRBV2
CAGRGERNEQFF	TGTGCCGGCAGGGGGGAGCGCAATGAGCAGTTCTTC	NA	NA	TRBJ2-1	12	TRBV28
CASSDPTGARYEQYF	TGTGCCAGCAGCGACCCTACGGGGGCCAGGTACGAGCAGTACTTC	NA	many	TRBJ2-7	15	TRBV7-9
CASSVLAGESTDTQYF	TGTGCCAGCAGCGTTCTAGCGGGAGAAAGCACAGATACGCAGTATTTT	TRBD2	many	TRBJ2-3	16	TRBV9
CATSTGPTEFPTAEAFF	TGTGCCACCAGTACGGGCCCCACGGAATTCCCCACGGCTGAAGCTTTCTTT	NA	many	TRBJ1-1	17	TRBV15
CASRQRMNTEAFF	TGCGCCAGCAGGCAAAGAATGAACACTGAAGCTTTCTTT	NA	many	TRBJ1-1	13	TRBV5-1
CASSYMAGDSPLHF	TGTGCCAGCAGTTACATGGCAGGAGATTCACCCCTCCACTTT	NA	many	TRBJ1-6	14	TRBV6-5
CSARDPRGGGRDTQYF	TGCAGTGCTAGAGATCCCAGGGGGGGTGGGAGAGATACGCAGTATTTT	NA	NA	TRBJ2-3	16	TRBV20-1
CASSFTGATHEQYF	TGTGCCAGCAGCTTCACAGGGGCTACCCACGAGCAGTACTTC	TRBD1	many	TRBJ2-7	14	TRBV7-9
CAIQGQTNTEAFF	TGTGCTATCCAGGGACAGACAAACACTGAAGCTTTCTTT	TRBD1	NA	TRBJ1-1	13	TRBV28
CASRQGGTKGEAFF	TGTGCCAGCAGGCAGGGAGGGACGAAGGGGGAAGCTTTCTTT	NA	many	TRBJ1-1	14	TRBV7-9
CSAKASGVQETQYF	TGCAGTGCTAAGGCTAGCGGGGTCCAAGAGACCCAGTACTTC	TRBD2	many	TRBJ2-5	14	TRBV20-1
CASSQDSSGGAATQYF	TGCGCCAGCAGCCAAGATTCTAGCGGGGGGGCCGCGACCCAGTACTTC	TRBD2	many	TRBJ2-5	16	TRBV4-3
CASSQGSRNTGELFF	TGTGCCAGCAGCCAAGGGTCGCGGAACACCGGGGAGCTGTTTTTT	NA	medium-sized	TRBJ2-2	15	TRBV4-2
CASTLPDGKAFF	TGTGCCAGCACTCTCCCGGACGGGAAGGCTTTCTTT	NA	NA	TRBJ1-1	12	TRBV6-6
CASILTGTNTGELFF	TGTGCCAGCATCCTGACAGGGACGAACACCGGGGAGCTGTTTTTT	TRBD1	many	TRBJ2-2	15	TRBV12-3/TRBV12-4
CSARDIGADQPQHF	TGCAGTGCTAGAGATATAGGGGCGGATCAGCCCCAGCATTTT	NA	many	TRBJ1-5	14	TRBV20-1
CSAVPGLAGRETQYF	TGCAGTGCCGTCCCGGGGCTAGCGGGAAGAGAGACCCAGTACTTC	TRBD2	many	TRBJ2-5	15	TRBV20-1
CSARFWDAGETQYF	TGCAGTGCTAGATTCTGGGACGCCGGCGAGACCCAGTACTTC	NA	many	TRBJ2-5	14	TRBV20-1
CASSFAGGDYYEQYF	TGTGCCAGCAGCTTCGCGGGGGGAGATTACTACGAGCAGTACTTC	TRBD2	many	TRBJ2-7	15	TRBV7-2
CASSQTGGLSEKLFF	TGTGCCAGCAGTCAAACAGGGGGCCTGTCTGAAAAACTGTTTTTT	TRBD1	NA	TRBJ1-4	15	TRBV2
CASSPAGNPMGAQETQYF	TGCGCCAGCAGCCCGGCCGGGAACCCTATGGGGGCTCAAGAGACCCAGTACTTC	NA	NA	TRBJ2-5	18	TRBV5-1
CASSLLFGMNTEAFF	TGTGCCAGCAGCTTACTGTTCGGGATGAACACTGAAGCTTTCTTT	NA	NA	TRBJ1-1	15	TRBV7-9
CASSLGYSSGERAFF	TGCGCCAGCAGCTTGGGCTATTCCTCGGGGGAAAGAGCTTTCTTT	NA	medium-sized	TRBJ1-1	15	TRBV5-1
CASSYYHNEQFF	TGTGCCAGCAGTTATTATCACAATGAGCAGTTCTTC	NA	NA	TRBJ2-1	12	TRBV6-5
CASSTKGSNQPQHF	TGTGCCAGCTCAACTAAAGGGTCCAATCAGCCCCAGCATTTT	NA	many	TRBJ1-5	14	TRBV18
CATRWSGDTQYF	TGTGCCACCAGGTGGAGCGGAGATACGCAGTATTTT	NA	many	TRBJ2-3	12	TRBV12-3/TRBV12-4
CASSQASGEVYNEQFF	TGTGCCAGCAGCCAAGCTAGCGGGGAGGTTTACAATGAGCAGTTCTTC	TRBD2	many	TRBJ2-1	16	TRBV4-2
CASSRTYSYEQYF	TGTGCCAGCAGCCGGACTTATTCCTACGAGCAGTACTTC	NA	many	TRBJ2-7	13	TRBV3-1
CASSLRTSGSTDTQYF	TGCGCCAGCAGCCTGCGGACTAGCGGGAGCACAGATACGCAGTATTTT	TRBD2	many	TRBJ2-3	16	TRBV5-1
CSAAAGTYGYTF	TGCAGTGCCGCCGCCGGGACTTATGGCTACACCTTC	NA	many	TRBJ1-2	12	TRBV20-1
CSARVGGGPYEQYF	TGCAGTGCTAGAGTCGGGGGAGGCCCCTACGAGCAGTACTTC	NA	many	TRBJ2-7	14	TRBV20-1
CASSYVPNGGAMAYEQYF	TGTGCCAGCAGTTACGTACCTAACGGAGGGGCAATGGCCTACGAGCAGTACTTC	NA	many	TRBJ2-7	18	TRBV6-6
CASSEGLYTGELFF	TGTGCCAGCAGTGAAGGCCTCTACACCGGGGAGCTGTTTTTT	NA	many	TRBJ2-2	14	TRBV2
CASSPHSGGGDTKYF	TGTGCCAGCAGCCCCCATAGCGGAGGGGGGGATACGAAGTATTTT	NA	NA	TRBJ2-3	15	TRBV5-4
CASSQDRTSGDTGELFF	TGTGCCAGCAGCCAAGATAGGACTAGCGGGGACACCGGGGAGCTGTTTTTT	TRBD2	many	TRBJ2-2	17	TRBV4-2
CCASSLDAQDNEQFF	TGCTGTGCTAGCAGCTTAGACGCACAGGACAATGAGCAGTTCTTC	NA	NA	TRBJ2-1	15	TRBV20-1
CSARDLPGTGAYEQYF	TGCAGTGCTAGAGATCTTCCTGGGACAGGGGCCTACGAGCAGTACTTC	TRBD1	many	TRBJ2-7	16	TRBV20-1